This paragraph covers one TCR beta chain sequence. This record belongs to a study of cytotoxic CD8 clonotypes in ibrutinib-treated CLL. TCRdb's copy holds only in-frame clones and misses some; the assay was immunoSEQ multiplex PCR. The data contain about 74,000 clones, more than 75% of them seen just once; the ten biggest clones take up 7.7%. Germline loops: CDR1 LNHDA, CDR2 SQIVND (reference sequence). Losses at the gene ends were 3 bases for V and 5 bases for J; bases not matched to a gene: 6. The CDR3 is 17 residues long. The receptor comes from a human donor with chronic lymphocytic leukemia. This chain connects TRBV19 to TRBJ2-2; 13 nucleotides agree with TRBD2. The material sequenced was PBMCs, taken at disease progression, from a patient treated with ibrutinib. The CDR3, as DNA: TGTGCCAGTAGTATCCGGACTAGCGGGGGCGTGACCGGGGAGCTGTTTTTT. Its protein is CASSIRTSGGVTGELFF. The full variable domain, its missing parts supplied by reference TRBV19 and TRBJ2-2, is DGGITQSPKYLFRKEGQNVTLSCEQNLNHDAMYWYRQDPGQGLRLIYYSQIVNDFQKGDIAEGYSVSREKKESFPLTVTSAQKNPTAFYLCASSIRTSGGVTGELFFGEGSRLTVL.